The rows below give T cell receptor beta chains drawn from one sample of a study of OX40 agonist ivuxolimab in advanced cancers. TCRdb's table, derived via immunoSEQ multiplex PCR, lists solely in-frame clones and lacks some. The sample carries under 15,000 clones, 65% to 85% recorded once. Sample: CD4+ or CD8+ T cells sorted from blood, taken in a trial of the OX40 agonist ivuxolimab. These receptors all come from an adult with an advanced solid tumor such as melanoma, head and neck, liver or kidney cancer. CDR3s include the opening cysteine and the closing phenylalanine or tryptophan. The D gene is left open where the match is weak.

cdr3_aa: CAISDGLAGDNHEQFF
d_call: TRBD2
j_call: TRBJ2-1
v_call: TRBV10-3

cdr3_aa: CASSEEGQLNTEAFF
d_call: TRBD1
j_call: TRBJ1-1
v_call: TRBV25-1

cdr3_aa: CASSPPFGVAGSYEQYF
d_call: TRBD2
j_call: TRBJ2-7
v_call: TRBV11-2

cdr3_aa: CASSLQRGGDGANVLTF
d_call: TRBD2
j_call: TRBJ2-6
v_call: TRBV27

cdr3_aa: CASSLRPDNSYEQYF
d_call: NA
j_call: TRBJ2-7
v_call: TRBV5-1

cdr3_aa: CATSRDGQGDEQFF
d_call: NA
j_call: TRBJ2-1
v_call: TRBV15

cdr3_aa: CASSEALLGGGAGNEKLFF
d_call: NA
j_call: TRBJ1-4
v_call: TRBV2

cdr3_aa: CASGIPGLNIQYF
d_call: NA
j_call: TRBJ2-4
v_call: TRBV12-5

cdr3_aa: CASSLDRGGHEQFF
d_call: NA
j_call: TRBJ2-1
v_call: TRBV11-2

cdr3_aa: CASSPVGTGTYEQYF
d_call: TRBD1
j_call: TRBJ2-7
v_call: TRBV5-1

cdr3_aa: CSAGPSYEQYF
d_call: NA
j_call: TRBJ2-7
v_call: TRBV20-1